This T cell receptor (beta chain) came from a study of cytomegalovirus exposure and HLA in healthy donors. The wider study: Findings of an earlier analysis included 110 million or so unique TCR beta sequences from some 190 million T cells. Notes on the study in general: The study assumed roughly uniform donor sequencing depth for presence/absence analyses. Among CMV-associated TCR beta chains, most appeared HLA-restricted in a later analysis. A reported reduction in N-insertions relative to the approximately 640-donor mean was seen in an Asian-associated ancestry cluster in a later analysis.

PCR was performed using 60 Vbeta and 13 Jbeta primers. Some clones are missing from TCRdb's copy, which holds only in-frame ones; the method was immunoSEQ multiplex PCR. This specimen shows 120,000 to 150,000 clones; the ten leading clones hold roughly 3%. Comment on this clone: Its specificity is not known.

The germline V gene has CDR1 SGHNT and CDR2 YENEEA. V was clipped by 4 bases and J by 3 bases; unmatched bases: 3. The length of the CDR3 is 14 residues. The sequenced sample was PBMCs. The source of this sequence is a man between 40 and 49 years old in good health and CMV-seronegative. The chain links TRBV11-3 to TRBJ2-5; TRBD1 matches 9 bases. CDR3 coding DNA: TGTGCCAGCAGCTCCCGGGACAGGGAAGAGACCCAGTACTTC. Amino acids: CASSSRDREETQYF.